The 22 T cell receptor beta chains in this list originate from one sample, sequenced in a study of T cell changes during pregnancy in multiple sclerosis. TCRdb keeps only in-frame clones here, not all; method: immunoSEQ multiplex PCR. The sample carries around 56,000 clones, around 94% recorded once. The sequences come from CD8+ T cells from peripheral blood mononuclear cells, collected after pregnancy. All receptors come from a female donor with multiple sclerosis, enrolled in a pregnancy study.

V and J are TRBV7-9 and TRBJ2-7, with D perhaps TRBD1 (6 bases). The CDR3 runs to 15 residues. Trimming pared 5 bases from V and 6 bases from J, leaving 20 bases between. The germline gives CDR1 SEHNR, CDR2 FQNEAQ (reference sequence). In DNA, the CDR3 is TGTGCCAGCAGCGCAAGGACAACAGGGCCGGGCGAGCAGTACTTC. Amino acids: CASSARTTGPGEQYF.

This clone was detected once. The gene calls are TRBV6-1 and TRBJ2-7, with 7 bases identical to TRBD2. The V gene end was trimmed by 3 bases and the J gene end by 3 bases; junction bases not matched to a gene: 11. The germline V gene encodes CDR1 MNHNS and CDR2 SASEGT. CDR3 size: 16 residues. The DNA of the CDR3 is TGTGCCAGCAGTGAGGCTCCAGCGGGAATGGACTACGAGCAGTACTTC. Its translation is CASSEAPAGMDYEQYF.

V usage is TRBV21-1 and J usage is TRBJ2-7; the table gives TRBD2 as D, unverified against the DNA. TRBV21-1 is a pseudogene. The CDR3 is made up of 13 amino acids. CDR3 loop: CASHEGGPYEQYF. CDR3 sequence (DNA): TGTGCCAGCCATGAGGGGGGGCCCTACGAGCAGTACTTC.

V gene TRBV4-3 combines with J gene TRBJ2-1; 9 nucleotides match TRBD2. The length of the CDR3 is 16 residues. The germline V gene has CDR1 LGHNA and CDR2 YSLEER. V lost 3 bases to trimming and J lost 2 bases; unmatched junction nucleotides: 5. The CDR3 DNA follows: TGCGCCAGCAGCCAGGAGCGGGAGGCCCCCTACAATGAGCAGTTCTTC. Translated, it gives CASSQEREAPYNEQFF.

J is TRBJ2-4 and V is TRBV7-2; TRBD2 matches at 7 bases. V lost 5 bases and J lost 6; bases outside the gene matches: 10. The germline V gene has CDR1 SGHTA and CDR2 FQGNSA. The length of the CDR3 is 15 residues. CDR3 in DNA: TGTGCCAGCAGCCCGTTTGGGGAGGGGATAAACATTCAGTACTTC. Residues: CASSPFGEGINIQYF.

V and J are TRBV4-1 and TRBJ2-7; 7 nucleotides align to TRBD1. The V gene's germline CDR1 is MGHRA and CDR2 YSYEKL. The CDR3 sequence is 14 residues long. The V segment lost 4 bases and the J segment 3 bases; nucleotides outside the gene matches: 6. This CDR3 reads CASSLRTGDYEQYF. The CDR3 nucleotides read TGCGCCAGCAGCCTAAGGACAGGTGACTACGAGCAGTACTTC.

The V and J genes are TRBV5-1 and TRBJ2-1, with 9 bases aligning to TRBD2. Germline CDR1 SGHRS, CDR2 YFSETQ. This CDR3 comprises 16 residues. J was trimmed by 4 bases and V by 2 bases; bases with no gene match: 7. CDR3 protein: CASSFGPGLAYNEQFF. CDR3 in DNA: TGCGCCAGCAGCTTTGGTCCGGGACTAGCTTACAATGAGCAGTTCTTC. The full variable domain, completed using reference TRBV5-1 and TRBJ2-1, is KAGVTQTPRYLIKTRGQQVTLSCSPISGHRSVSWYQQTPGQGLQFLFEYFSETQRNKGNFPGRFSGRQFSNSRSEMNVSTLELGDSALYLCASSFGPGLAYNEQFFGPGTRLTVL.

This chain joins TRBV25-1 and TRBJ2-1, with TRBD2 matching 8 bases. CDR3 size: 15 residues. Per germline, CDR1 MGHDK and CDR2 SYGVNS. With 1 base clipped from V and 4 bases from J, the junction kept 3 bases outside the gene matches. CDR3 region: CASSESGTRYNEQFF. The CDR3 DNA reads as TGTGCCAGCAGTGAATCGGGGACTAGATACAATGAGCAGTTCTTC.

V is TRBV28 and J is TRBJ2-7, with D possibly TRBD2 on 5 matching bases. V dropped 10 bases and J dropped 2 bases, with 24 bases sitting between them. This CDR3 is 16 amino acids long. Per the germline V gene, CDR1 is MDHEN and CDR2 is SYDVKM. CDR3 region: CAITRPMAGSPYEQYF. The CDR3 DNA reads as TGTGCCATTACGAGACCGATGGCGGGTTCTCCCTACGAGCAGTACTTC.

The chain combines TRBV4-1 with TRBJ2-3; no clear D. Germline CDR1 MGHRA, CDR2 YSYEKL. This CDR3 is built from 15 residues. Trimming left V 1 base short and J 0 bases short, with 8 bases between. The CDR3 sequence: CASSQALTSTDTQYF. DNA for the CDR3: TGCGCCAGCAGCCAAGCGTTAACTAGCACAGATACGCAGTATTTT.

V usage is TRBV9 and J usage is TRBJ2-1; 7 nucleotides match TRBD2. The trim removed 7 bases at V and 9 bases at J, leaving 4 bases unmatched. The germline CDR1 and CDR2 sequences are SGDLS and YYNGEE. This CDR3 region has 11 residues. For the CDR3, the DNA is TGTGCCAGCGGGAGGGAGGGTGAGCAGTTCTTC. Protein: CASGREGEQFF.

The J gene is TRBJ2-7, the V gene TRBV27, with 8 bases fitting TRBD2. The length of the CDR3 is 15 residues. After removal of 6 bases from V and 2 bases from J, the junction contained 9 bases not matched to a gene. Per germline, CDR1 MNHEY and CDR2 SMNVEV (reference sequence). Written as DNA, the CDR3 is TGTGCCAGCAGCCTTGGTCTAGCGGGCGCCTACGAGCAGTACTTC. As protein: CASSLGLAGAYEQYF.

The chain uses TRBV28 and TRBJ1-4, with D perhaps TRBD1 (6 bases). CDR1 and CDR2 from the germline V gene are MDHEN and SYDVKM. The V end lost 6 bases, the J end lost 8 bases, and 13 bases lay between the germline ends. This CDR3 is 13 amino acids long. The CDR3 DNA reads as TGTGCCAGCAGCGACAGGTTAGGCGAAAAACTGTTTTTT. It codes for CASSDRLGEKLFF. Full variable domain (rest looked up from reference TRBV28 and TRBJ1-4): DVKVTQSSRYLVKRTGEKVFLECVQDMDHENMFWYRQDPGLGLRLIYFSYDVKMKEKGDIPEGYSVSREKKERFSLILESASTNQTSMYLCASSDRLGEKLFFGSGTQLSVL.

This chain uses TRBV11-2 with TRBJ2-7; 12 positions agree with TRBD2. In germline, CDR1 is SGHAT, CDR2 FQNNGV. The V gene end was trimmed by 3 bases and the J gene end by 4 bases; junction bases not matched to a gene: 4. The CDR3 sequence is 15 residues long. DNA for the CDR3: TGTGCCAGCAGCTTGGATCTAGCGGGAGGGTACGAGCAGTACTTC. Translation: CASSLDLAGGYEQYF.

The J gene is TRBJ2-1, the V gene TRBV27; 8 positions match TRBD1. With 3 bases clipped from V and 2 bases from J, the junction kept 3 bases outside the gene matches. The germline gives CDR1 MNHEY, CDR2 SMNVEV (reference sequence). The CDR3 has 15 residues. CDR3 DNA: TGTGCCAGCAGTTTCCCAGGGGGCCCCTACAATGAGCAGTTCTTC. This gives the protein CASSFPGGPYNEQFF.

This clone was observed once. The CDR3 DNA follows: TGTGCCAGCAGGCTTAACGGGGGGTATGAAAAACTGTTTTTT. Translated, it gives CASRLNGGYEKLFF. The chain uses TRBV27 and TRBJ1-4; possible D gene TRBD1, 5 bases. This CDR3 comprises 14 residues. V lost 6 bases to trimming and J lost 6 bases, with 14 bases between them. Germline CDR1 MNHEY, CDR2 SMNVEV (reference sequence).

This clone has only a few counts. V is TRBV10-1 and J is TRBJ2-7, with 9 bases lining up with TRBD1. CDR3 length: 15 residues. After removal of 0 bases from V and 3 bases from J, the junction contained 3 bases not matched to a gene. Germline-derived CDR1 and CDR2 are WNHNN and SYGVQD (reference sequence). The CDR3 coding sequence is TGCGCCAGCAGTGAGTCGGGGACAGGGAACTACGAGCAGTACTTC. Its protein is CASSESGTGNYEQYF.

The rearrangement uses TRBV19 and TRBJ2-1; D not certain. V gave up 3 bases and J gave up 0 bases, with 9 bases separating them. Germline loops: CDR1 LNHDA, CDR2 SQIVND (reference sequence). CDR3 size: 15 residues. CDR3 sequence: CASSITTSSYNEQFF. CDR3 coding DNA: TGTGCCAGTAGTATCACTACGAGCTCCTACAATGAGCAGTTCTTC.

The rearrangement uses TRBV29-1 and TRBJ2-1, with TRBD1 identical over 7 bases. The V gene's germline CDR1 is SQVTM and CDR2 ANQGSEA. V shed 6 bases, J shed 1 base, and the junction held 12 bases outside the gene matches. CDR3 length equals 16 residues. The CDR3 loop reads CSVPRQGMMSYNEQFF. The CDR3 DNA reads TGCAGCGTGCCGCGACAGGGTATGATGTCCTACAATGAGCAGTTCTTC.

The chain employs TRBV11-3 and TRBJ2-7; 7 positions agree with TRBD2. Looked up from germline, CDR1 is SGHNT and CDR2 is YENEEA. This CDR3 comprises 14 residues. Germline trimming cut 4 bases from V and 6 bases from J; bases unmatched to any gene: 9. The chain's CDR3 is CASSYVAGRGEQYF. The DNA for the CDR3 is TGTGCCAGCAGCTACGTAGCGGGCCGGGGCGAGCAGTACTTC.

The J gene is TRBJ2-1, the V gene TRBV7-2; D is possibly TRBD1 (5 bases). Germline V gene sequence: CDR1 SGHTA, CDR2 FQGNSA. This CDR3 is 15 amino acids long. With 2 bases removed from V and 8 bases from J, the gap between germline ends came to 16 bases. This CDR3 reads CASSLWGPPGDEQFF. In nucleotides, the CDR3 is TGTGCCAGCAGCTTATGGGGCCCCCCGGGCGATGAGCAGTTCTTC.

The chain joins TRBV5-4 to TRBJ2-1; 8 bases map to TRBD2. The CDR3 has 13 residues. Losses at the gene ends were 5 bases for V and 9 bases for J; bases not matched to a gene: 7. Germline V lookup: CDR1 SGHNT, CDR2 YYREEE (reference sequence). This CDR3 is CASRLAGATEQFF. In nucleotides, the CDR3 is TGTGCCAGCAGGCTAGCGGGTGCTACTGAGCAGTTCTTC. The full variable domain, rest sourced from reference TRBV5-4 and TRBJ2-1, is ETGVTQSPTHLIKTRGQQVTLRCSSQSGHNTVSWYQQALGQGPQFIFQYYREEENGRGNFPPRFSGLQFPNYSSELNVNALELDDSALYLCASRLAGATEQFFGPGTRLTVL.